The 31 T cell receptor beta chains reported below all come from one sample, sequenced in a study of OX40 agonist ivuxolimab in advanced cancers. Libraries were built with the immunoSEQ multiplex PCR assay. The table comes from immuneACCESS by way of TCRdb, which keeps in-frame sequences with V and J called. Part of the clones is missing from these tables; in studies checked, under half for an unresolved V gene and the rest for unknown reasons. For this sample there are around 67,000 clones; approximately 90% appear just once. The ten largest clones add up to 2.2% of the sample. The sample was CD4+ or CD8+ T cells sorted from blood, taken in a trial of the OX40 agonist ivuxolimab. The receptors were sampled from an adult with an advanced solid tumor such as melanoma, head and neck, liver or kidney cancer.

The CDR3 spells CASSASGLVGSGELFF. The CDR3 DNA follows: TGTGCCAGCAGCGCCTCGGGTTTGGTGGGCTCCGGGGAGCTGTTTTTT. V usage is TRBV7-3 and J usage is TRBJ2-2; D unresolved. CDR1 SGHTA and CDR2 FQGTGA come from the germline V gene. V dropped 5 bases and J dropped 6 bases, with 19 bases sitting between them. This CDR3 is built from 16 residues.

The rearrangement joins TRBV28 to TRBJ1-2; D is perhaps TRBD1 (6 bases). This CDR3 has 14 residues. Trimming left V 4 bases short and J 6 bases short, with 15 bases between. Germline V gives CDR1 MDHEN, CDR2 SYDVKM. The CDR3 region has the DNA TGTGCCAGCAGTTCAAATACAGGGCCGAATGGCTACACCTTC. Amino acid sequence: CASSSNTGPNGYTF.

The chain uses TRBV7-2 and TRBJ1-2; maybe TRBD1 (6 bases). V lost 2 bases to trimming and J lost 8 bases, with 18 bases between them. From germline, CDR1 is SGHTA and CDR2 FQGNSA. The CDR3 contains 15 residues. In nucleotides, the CDR3 is TGTGCCAGCAGCTTACTCAATACAGGGACCCGAGGCTACACCTTC. Protein sequence: CASSLLNTGTRGYTF.

This clone appeared once. This sequence joins TRBV7-9 and TRBJ2-3; TRBD1 is a possible D gene (7 bases). This CDR3 has 14 residues. Germline-derived CDR1 and CDR2 are SEHNR and FQNEAQ (reference sequence). Trimming took off 1 base at V and 6 bases at J, with 11 bases between the two ends. The CDR3 nucleotides are TGTGCCAGCAGCTTAGGCCAGGGGGGTGATACGCAGTATTTT. This translates into CASSLGQGGDTQYF.

The chain joins TRBV27 to TRBJ2-5; 10 positions match TRBD2. Germline CDR1 MNHEY, CDR2 SMNVEV (reference sequence). The CDR3 loop spans 16 amino acids. Germline trimming cut 1 base from V and 4 bases from J; bases unmatched to any gene: 6. CDR3 in amino acids: CASSLWASGSRETQYF. The CDR3 DNA reads as TGTGCCAGCAGTTTATGGGCTAGCGGGAGCCGAGAGACCCAGTACTTC.

The rearrangement joins TRBV11-3 to TRBJ2-3; D is ambiguous. Trimming took off 5 bases at V and 6 bases at J, with 12 bases between the two ends. CDR1 is SGHNT and CDR2 is YENEEA in the germline V gene. CDR3 length: 13 amino acids. The CDR3 region has the DNA TGTGCCAGCAGCCCAAACCCCGGCGATACGCAGTATTTT. As protein: CASSPNPGDTQYF. Looking up the rest from reference TRBV11-3 and TRBJ2-3 gives the full variable domain: EAGVVQSPRYKIIEKKQPVAFWCNPISGHNTLYWYLQNLGQGPELLIRYENEEAVDDSQLPKDRFSAERLKGVDSTLKIQPAELGDSAVYLCASSPNPGDTQYFGPGTRLTVL.

The CDR3 bases are TGTGCCAGCAGCTTAGATCGGGACAGGTACAATGAGCAGTTCTTC. Translating it yields CASSLDRDRYNEQFF. The chain couples TRBV11-3 to TRBJ2-1, with TRBD1 matching 8 bases. The CDR3 contains 15 residues. After removal of 0 bases from V and 4 bases from J, the junction contained 2 bases not matched to a gene. Germline CDR1 SGHNT, CDR2 YENEEA.

V and J are TRBV7-3 and TRBJ2-5; maybe TRBD1 (7 bases). This CDR3 has 15 residues. Germline CDR1 reads SGHTA; CDR2 reads FQGTGA. Trimming pared 10 bases from V and 2 bases from J, leaving 20 bases between. The CDR3 is CATEARGAHQETQYF. Here the CDR3 DNA reads TGTGCCACCGAAGCCAGGGGGGCACATCAAGAGACCCAGTACTTC.

V usage is TRBV6-6 and J usage is TRBJ2-3, with D perhaps matching TRBD2 (6 bases). V gave up 7 bases and J gave up 2 bases, with 13 bases separating them. The CDR3 has 14 residues. Per the germline V gene, CDR1 is MNHNY and CDR2 is SVGAGI (reference sequence). DNA of the CDR3: TGTGCCAGCAACGTCCGGGAGATCACAGATACGCAGTATTTT. Encoded protein: CASNVREITDTQYF.

This clone was detected once. The chain has TRBV6-5 and TRBJ1-4, with D uncertain. The germline V and J ends were trimmed by 0 bases and 7 bases, with 15 bases remaining between them. This CDR3 has 16 amino acids. Germline lookup yields CDR1 MNHEY and CDR2 SVGAGI. CDR3 nucleotides: TGTGCCAGCAGTTACTCCCCCCCGGGCAGCGGTGAAAAACTGTTTTTT. Protein product: CASSYSPPGSGEKLFF.

With regard to this clone: Other DNA sequences from this sample encode an identical CDR3 as well. This sequence joins TRBV7-2 and TRBJ2-3; D is tentatively TRBD1 or TRBD2 (5 bases each). The CDR3 runs 18 residues. Deletions cut 1 base from V and 4 bases from J, with 21 bases between. Germline CDR1 is SGHTA and CDR2 is FQGNSA. The CDR3 nucleotides read TGTGCCAGCAGCTTAGGCCTAGTATGGGGGATGGGCTCAGATACGCAGTATTTT. This sequence encodes CASSLGLVWGMGSDTQYF.

This rearrangement joins TRBV5-1 to TRBJ2-7; D unclear. Germline assignment: CDR1 SGHRS and CDR2 YFSETQ. Trimming took off 0 bases at V and 0 bases at J, with 10 bases between the two ends. The length of the CDR3 is 15 residues. DNA of the CDR3: TGCGCCAGCAGCTTGGACGGCAGCAGCTCCTACGAGCAGTACTTC. Translation gives CASSLDGSSSYEQYF.

About this clone: Different DNA sequences within this sample yield the same CDR3. V usage is TRBV19 and J usage is TRBJ1-5, with D uncertain. Germline V lookup: CDR1 LNHDA, CDR2 SQIVND (reference sequence). The CDR3 runs to 15 residues. V lost 5 bases and J lost 2, with 13 bases in between. CDR3 bases: TGTGCCAGTAGTCCTCTCGGAGGTGGCAATCAGCCCCAGCATTTT. This translates into CASSPLGGGNQPQHF.

In DNA form, the CDR3 reads TGTGCCAGCAGCTTGAGTGGACAGTATGGCTACACCTTC. Encoded protein: CASSLSGQYGYTF. This chain links TRBV5-6 with TRBJ1-2, with a tentative D call TRBD1 (6 bases). Germline V gene lookup returns CDR1 SGHDT and CDR2 YYEEEE. The CDR3 is made up of 13 amino acids. The V end was cut by 1 base, the J end by 5 bases, with 9 bases between.

This clone occurred a few times. The rearrangement joins TRBV11-2 to TRBJ2-5; D is unresolved. CDR1 is SGHAT, CDR2 FQNNGV, per germline. The CDR3 extends over 16 amino acids. Trimming cost V 1 base and J 2 bases, with 14 bases left between them. In DNA form, the CDR3 reads TGTGCCAGCAGCTTAGCGGCCAGACTTGGTCAAGAGACCCAGTACTTC. It translates to CASSLAARLGQETQYF.

The chain couples TRBV11-2 to TRBJ2-5; D is tentatively TRBD1 or TRBD2 (5 bases each). The V and J ends lost 1 base and 7 bases respectively, with 19 bases between them. From germline, CDR1 is SGHAT and CDR2 FQNNGV. The length of the CDR3 is 16 residues. The CDR3 nucleotides read TGTGCCAGCAGCTTAGCGGGGACCGTCGTAGGAGTGACCCAGTACTTC. It translates to CASSLAGTVVGVTQYF.

This clone has only one observation. The chain joins TRBV7-2 to TRBJ2-5; D uncertain. The CDR3 consists of 14 residues. Germline CDR1 and CDR2: SGHTA and FQGNSA. V was shortened by 2 bases and J by 0 bases, with 7 bases between the two germline ends. This chain's CDR3 is CASSLSQYQETQYF. Here the CDR3 DNA reads TGTGCCAGCAGCTTATCCCAGTACCAAGAGACCCAGTACTTC.

This clone was seen once. The rearrangement uses TRBV19 and TRBJ2-1; D is perhaps TRBD1 (6 bases). This CDR3 comprises 14 residues. Trimming took off 0 bases at V and 6 bases at J, with 9 bases between the two ends. Germline V gives CDR1 LNHDA, CDR2 SQIVND (reference sequence). CDR3: CASSIEWGRNEQFF. DNA for the CDR3: TGTGCCAGTAGTATAGAGTGGGGGCGCAATGAGCAGTTCTTC.

This clone came up once. The chain carries TRBV6-5 and TRBJ1-5; D gene ambiguous. This CDR3 is 13 amino acids long. Trimming left V 7 bases short and J 0 bases short, with 7 bases between. Germline V gene data show CDR1 as MNHEY and CDR2 as SVGAGI. The CDR3 DNA sequence: TGTGCCAGCACGGCGGTTAGCAATCAGCCCCAGCATTTT. Its translation: CASTAVSNQPQHF.

The chain recombines TRBV5-4 with TRBJ2-2, with TRBD1 matching over 7 bases. V trimming: 1 base; J trimming: 6 bases; junction bases outside the gene matches: 9. The CDR3 sequence is 16 residues long. Germline CDR1 SGHNT, CDR2 YYREEE (reference sequence). The CDR3 nucleotides are TGTGCCAGCAGCTTGTTAGGGGGCAAGTGGTCCGGGGAGCTGTTTTTT. Protein product: CASSLLGGKWSGELFF. Based on the CDR3 plus reference TRBV5-4 and TRBJ2-2, the full variable domain is ETGVTQSPTHLIKTRGQQVTLRCSSQSGHNTVSWYQQALGQGPQFIFQYYREEENGRGNFPPRFSGLQFPNYSSELNVNALELDDSALYLCASSLLGGKWSGELFFGEGSRLTVL.

CDR3 loop: CASSYSDRDSPLHF. CDR3 nucleotides: TGTGCCAGCAGTTACTCCGACAGGGATTCACCCCTCCACTTT. V usage is TRBV6-6 and J usage is TRBJ1-6, with 7 bases that match TRBD1. This CDR3 contains 14 residues. Trimming removed 0 bases from V and 8 bases from J; junction bases left unmatched: 1. Germline CDR1 reads MNHNY; CDR2 reads SVGAGI (reference sequence).

The chain has TRBV28 and TRBJ1-1; D not resolved. The CDR3 has 15 amino acids. Deletions cut 5 bases from V and 6 bases from J, with 19 bases between. CDR1 is MDHEN, CDR2 SYDVKM, per germline. DNA for the CDR3: TGTGCCAGCAGTCCCACGGGTTACGTTAACCCTGAAGCTTTCTTT. This gives the protein CASSPTGYVNPEAFF.

The V gene is TRBV5-4, the J gene TRBJ2-7; the D is unclear. V lost 4 bases and J 0 bases, leaving 8 bases between the germline ends. CDR1 SGHNT and CDR2 YYREEE come from the germline V gene (reference sequence). The CDR3 has 13 residues. The CDR3 DNA sequence: TGTGCCAGCAGCCCCAGGAGCTCCTACGAGCAGTACTTC. Encoded protein: CASSPRSSYEQYF.

The J gene is TRBJ2-5, the V gene TRBV7-3; D not resolved. The length of the CDR3 is 13 residues. The germline CDR1 and CDR2 sequences are SGHTA and FQGTGA. Trimming pared 5 bases from V and 0 bases from J, leaving 7 bases between. The CDR3: CASSRSYQETQYF. CDR3 DNA: TGTGCCAGCAGCCGGAGCTACCAAGAGACCCAGTACTTC.

The J gene is TRBJ2-1, the V gene TRBV6-1; 8 bases agree with TRBD1. The CDR3 totals 15 residues. Per the germline V gene, CDR1 is MNHNS and CDR2 is SASEGT. V shed 4 bases and J 6 bases; nucleotides not matched to a gene: 8. This CDR3 is CASSVGQGAPNEQFF. For the CDR3, the DNA is TGTGCCAGCAGTGTTGGGCAGGGGGCACCCAATGAGCAGTTCTTC.

The table lists this clone with a count of one. The V and J genes are TRBV28 and TRBJ2-1, with D uncertain. Germline values: CDR1 MDHEN, CDR2 SYDVKM. Trimming left V 7 bases short and J 2 bases short, with 18 bases between. This CDR3 spans 16 amino acids. The CDR3 here is CASNEMGKGTYNEQFF. In DNA form, the CDR3 reads TGTGCCAGCAATGAAATGGGTAAAGGGACCTACAATGAGCAGTTCTTC.

V and J are TRBV19 and TRBJ1-2, with D tentatively TRBD1 (5 bases). V lost 8 bases to trimming and J lost 2 bases, with 24 bases between them. The germline gives CDR1 LNHDA, CDR2 SQIVND (reference sequence). This CDR3 spans 17 amino acids. The CDR3 region is CASRVSGPSVVNYGYTF. CDR3 DNA sequence: TGTGCCAGTCGAGTTTCGGGACCTTCTGTCGTCAACTATGGCTACACCTTC. The variable domain in full, with the rest retrieved from reference TRBV19 and TRBJ1-2, is DGGITQSPKYLFRKEGQNVTLSCEQNLNHDAMYWYRQDPGQGLRLIYYSQIVNDFQKGDIAEGYSVSREKKESFPLTVTSAQKNPTAFYLCASRVSGPSVVNYGYTFGSGTRLTVV.

The rearrangement links TRBV11-3 to TRBJ1-6; D is undetermined. The V gene lost 1 base and the J gene lost 8 bases, with 12 bases spanning the gap. CDR1 and CDR2 (germline): SGHNT, YENEEA. The CDR3 covers 15 residues. The CDR3 region is CASSLGEGWDSPLHF. CDR3 bases: TGTGCCAGCAGCTTAGGCGAGGGTTGGGATTCACCCCTCCACTTT.

J is TRBJ1-1 and V is TRBV5-1; 8 bases are a match to TRBD1. This CDR3 is built from 15 residues. The germline CDR1 and CDR2 sequences are SGHRS and YFSETQ. J lost 0 bases, V lost 4 bases, and 5 bases had no gene match. CDR3 sequence: CASSAGTGLNTEAFF. The CDR3 bases are TGCGCCAGCAGCGCCGGGACAGGTTTGAACACTGAAGCTTTCTTT.

The chain joins TRBV7-8 to TRBJ2-7; the D call may be TRBD1 or TRBD2 (6 bases each). V was shortened by 5 bases and J by 6 bases, with 20 bases between the two germline ends. Germline CDR1 reads SGHVS; CDR2 reads FQNEAQ. CDR3 length: 15 residues. CDR3 protein: CASSPPGAGLSEQYF. CDR3 DNA: TGTGCCAGCAGCCCTCCGGGGGCAGGCCTCAGCGAGCAGTACTTC.

This clone was recorded once. The J gene is TRBJ2-7, the V gene TRBV7-2; TRBD2 might be the D (6 bases). The germline V gene encodes CDR1 SGHTA and CDR2 FQGNSA. This CDR3 region has 14 residues. Trimming removed 5 bases from V and 2 bases from J, with 13 bases in between. The CDR3 is CASSLGGQTYEQYF. The CDR3 DNA sequence: TGTGCCAGCAGCCTAGGAGGGCAGACCTACGAGCAGTACTTC.